This T cell receptor beta chain comes out of a study of metastatic and nonmetastatic thyroid tumors. Study as a whole: Samples came from malignant and benign thyroid patients, and repertoires were compared across blood and tumor or nodule tissue.

As for this clone: What it binds is unknown.

TCRdb ran MiXCR on the PCR reads. The sample holds about 11,000 clones, around 30% seen once. Study outcomes and limitations: For both blood and tumor, malignant thyroid tumors reportedly showed significantly higher TCR beta diversity than benign nodules did.

The germline V gene has CDR1 DFQATT and CDR2 SNEGSKA (reference sequence). This CDR3 is 14 amino acids long. The germline V and J ends were trimmed by 0 bases and 6 bases, with 12 bases remaining between them. The entire patient cohort was treatment-naive prior to thyroid surgery. The J gene is TRBJ2-1, the V gene TRBV20-1; D possibly corresponds to TRBD2 (6 bases). The TCR was taken from a female donor with papillary thyroid cancer or a benign thyroid nodule (not recorded which). Some clones in this sample may be carry-over from other donors' samples. The sample taken for sequencing was tumor tissue. The CDR3 nucleotides read TGCAGTGCTAGAGACATGGGGACTTTCAATGAGCAGTTCTTC. It codes for CSARDMGTFNEQFF.